This TCR beta chain was obtained from a study of Ad26.COV2.S vaccination and SARS-CoV-2 variants. For the study at large: Ad26.COV2.S was injected intramuscularly once or twice, 56 days apart.

This clone has just a few counts. No antigen is known for it. Described treatment: some 19 received Ad26.COV2.S at low or high dose, single or two shots; a few received placebo; per-sample allocation not given. Specimens were obtained on day 63 following the first vaccine or placebo injection. An adult aged 18-55 years in Boston served as the donor. Clones were sequenced by immunoSEQ multiplex PCR, and TCRdb holds only the in-frame ones, with some missing. The table includes around 450,000 clones, roughly nine tenths detected once. Germline CDR1 reads SEHNR; CDR2 reads FQNEAQ (reference sequence). This CDR3 comprises 15 residues. V was cut by 5 bases and J by 3 bases, with 17 bases left in between. The study, taken as a whole, reports: Participants in the vaccine arm had higher spike-specific TCR breadth; placebo recipients had lower.

This sample comprised peripheral blood, obtained in a trial of Ad26.COV2.S vaccine versus placebo. The chain joins TRBV7-9 to TRBJ2-7; the D is unclear. The clonotype was recovered from a person aged 18-60 years who received the Ad26.COV2.S COVID-19 vaccine or a placebo. This CDR3 reads CASSPPWGSSYEQYF. CDR3 DNA sequence: TGTGCCAGCAGCCCCCCTTGGGGTTCCAGCTACGAGCAGTACTTC.